This T cell receptor beta chain derives from a study of beta chain features in type 1 diabetes. Study-wide findings and caveats: The VDJ junctions of type 1 diabetes patients carried fewer insertions and more deletions. Moderately but significantly shorter TCRB CDR3s were found in Type 1 diabetes patients in all four CD4+ subsets. For patients and controls alike, PCR might favor shorter templates to the same degree.

All of the isolated RNA was reverse transcribed, so expressed TCRB transcripts were sequenced. Some clones are missing from TCRdb's copy, which holds only in-frame ones; the method was immunoSEQ multiplex PCR. The sample lists under 300,000 clones; approximately 25% were seen once. As regards this clone: The antigen is undetermined.

This CDR3 comprises 16 residues. The V end lost 0 bases, the J end lost 4 bases, and 13 bases lay between the germline ends. Germline assignment: CDR1 SGHDN and CDR2 FVKESK. The source of this sequence is a woman in her twenties or thirties with type 1 diabetes. The chain joins TRBV14 to TRBJ2-1, with a tentative D call TRBD2 (5 bases). The sequenced sample consisted of naive CD4+ T cells from blood. The CDR3 loop reads CASSQDSPEDYNEQFF. As DNA, the CDR3 is TGTGCCAGCAGCCAAGATTCGCCGGAGGATTACAATGAGCAGTTCTTC. The complete variable domain, with remaining parts taken from reference TRBV14 and TRBJ2-1, reads EAGVTQFPSHSVIEKGQTVTLRCDPISGHDNLYWYRRVMGKEIKFLLHFVKESKQDESGMPNNRFLAERTGGTYSTLKVQPAELEDSGVYFCASSQDSPEDYNEQFFGPGTRLTVL.